This T cell receptor beta chain was sequenced for a study of blood T cell repertoires in COVID-19. Study in general: The United States, Italy and Spain supplied acute and convalescent COVID-19 samples.

Germline V CDR1 and CDR2: LNHDA, SQIVND (reference sequence). V dropped 5 bases and J dropped 0 bases, with 13 bases sitting between them. CDR3 size: 15 residues. In the original processing: Nucleated cell counts were estimated from reference gene primer amplification. Sequencing was performed with immunoSEQ multiplex PCR; in TCRdb, only in-frame clones are kept and a portion is missing. V and J calls plus clone size are reproduced from that table; the DNA served to infer D and trimming. This sample has approximately 150,000 clones, with more than 60% found just once. The chain employs TRBV19 and TRBJ1-2; D is perhaps TRBD1 (6 bases). This TCR derives from a middle-aged man with acute or convalescent COVID-19. Source material: peripheral blood. CDR3 residues: CASSRGQPPNYGYTF. The CDR3 DNA reads TGTGCCAGTAGTCGTGGACAGCCACCTAACTATGGCTACACCTTC. Variable domain in full (rest from reference TRBV19 and TRBJ1-2): DGGITQSPKYLFRKEGQNVTLSCEQNLNHDAMYWYRQDPGQGLRLIYYSQIVNDFQKGDIAEGYSVSREKKESFPLTVTSAQKNPTAFYLCASSRGQPPNYGYTFGSGTRLTVV.